The present T cell receptor (beta chain) was sequenced within a study of cytomegalovirus exposure and HLA in healthy donors. The CDR3 covers 15 residues. Between the trimmed V and J ends, which lost 8 bases and 0 bases, there was a span of 14 bases. CDR1 is MNHNS, CDR2 SASEGT, per germline. Both 60 Vbeta primers and 13 Jbeta primers went into the PCR. The assay was immunoSEQ multiplex PCR, and TCRdb's table has in-frame clones only and misses some. The sample has more than 80,000 clones; about four fifths are singletons. Sequences were obtained from PBMCs. This sequence joins TRBV6-1 and TRBJ1-5; tentative D call: TRBD1 (5 bases). The origin of this receptor is a female donor in good health and CMV-seropositive. The CDR3 DNA sequence: TGTGCCAGCGGCAAGTATCAGGGTAGCAATCAGCCCCAGCATTTT. This sequence encodes CASGKYQGSNQPQHF.